The next 10 T cell receptor beta chains were all read from a single sample in a study of T cell repertoires in cytomegalovirus infection. TCRdb re-called the reads through MiXCR, storing one row per CDR3 protein. The profile covers 40,000 to 60,000 distinct CDR3 sequences, with around 23% appearing a single time and roughly 90% taken by the ten largest. No antigens are known for them. The sample in question was CD8+ T cells from cultured PBMCs, obtained from culture after CMV antigen stimulation. The receptors come from a human donor in good health (CMV status not recorded). Some clones in this sample may be carry-over from other donors' samples.

The sample holds many counts of this clonotype. The genes are TRBV5-6 and TRBJ1-2; D call uncertain. V lost 0 bases and J 8 bases, leaving 14 bases between the germline ends. The CDR3 has 14 amino acids. CDR1 SGHDT and CDR2 YYEEEE come from the germline V gene. CDR3: CASSLAALRKGYTF. The CDR3 DNA follows: TGTGCCAGCAGCTTGGCAGCCCTTCGAAAAGGCTACACCTTC.

The V gene is TRBV19, the J gene TRBJ1-1; no definite D call. Germline V gene data show CDR1 as LNHDA and CDR2 as SQIVND (reference sequence). This CDR3 region has 15 residues. V lost 4 bases, J lost 0 bases, and 12 bases lay in between. CDR3 nucleotide sequence: TGTGCCAGTAGTAATTACAAGGAATTGAACACTGAAGCTTTCTTT. Translation gives CASSNYKELNTEAFF.

This clonotype was seen at least ten times. The chain recombines TRBV5-5 with TRBJ2-2; no reliable D call. Deletions cut 1 base from V and 5 bases from J, with 12 bases between. The CDR3 covers 15 residues. The germline V gene encodes CDR1 SGHKS and CDR2 YYEKEE (reference sequence). The CDR3 DNA sequence: TGTGCCAGCAGCTTGCGATCACCCAGGACCGGGGAGCTGTTTTTT. This gives the protein CASSLRSPRTGELFF.

There are a few counts of this clonotype. The V gene is TRBV7-2, the J gene TRBJ2-5, with 9 bases that match TRBD2. V shed 2 bases, J shed 4 bases, and the junction held 5 bases outside the gene matches. The CDR3 is made up of 15 amino acids. The germline V gene has CDR1 SGHTA and CDR2 FQGNSA. CDR3: CASSLSLAGSETQYF. DNA for the CDR3: TGTGCCAGCAGCTTATCCCTAGCGGGGTCAGAGACCCAGTACTTC.

The chain uses TRBV6-2 or TRBV6-3 and TRBJ2-1; the D gene is possibly TRBD1 (5 bases). The V end lost 6 bases, the J end lost 10 bases, and 16 bases lay between the germline ends. This CDR3 contains 13 residues. Germline V gives CDR1 MNHEY, CDR2 SVGEGT. The CDR3 sequence: CASSYGGAGEQFF. CDR3 DNA: TGTGCCAGCAGCTACGGTGGGGCAGGGGAGCAGTTCTTC.

In this sample, this clonotype turned up once. V gene TRBV20-1 combines with J gene TRBJ2-7; possible D gene TRBD2, 6 bases. In germline, CDR1 is DFQATT, CDR2 SNEGSKA (reference sequence). The CDR3 runs to 15 residues. The ends were cut back, 1 base at V and 4 bases at J, with 17 bases in the middle. The CDR3 DNA reads TGCAGTGCTAGAGCTCGGGACTGGGGCGCGTACGAGCAGTACTTC. Translated, it gives CSARARDWGAYEQYF.

This clonotype has a handful of counts. This rearrangement joins TRBV11-2 to TRBJ2-2; TRBD2 aligns across 9 bases. This CDR3 is 16 amino acids long. Germline lookup yields CDR1 SGHAT and CDR2 FQNNGV. With V trimmed by 7 bases and J by 6 bases, 12 bases remained unmatched. The CDR3 sequence: CASISGTSFLPGELFF. CDR3 DNA: TGTGCCAGCATCTCCGGGACTAGCTTTCTCCCCGGGGAGCTGTTTTTT. The whole variable domain, remainder taken from reference TRBV11-2 and TRBJ2-2, is EAGVAQSPRYKIIEKRQSVAFWCNPISGHATLYWYQQILGQGPKLLIQFQNNGVVDDSQLPKDRFSAERLKGVDSTLKIQPAKLEDSAVYLCASISGTSFLPGELFFGEGSRLTVL.

This chain joins TRBV4-2 and TRBJ2-3, with 12 bases lining up with TRBD2. Germline CDR1 and CDR2: LGHNA and YNFKEQ. CDR3 length equals 17 residues. Germline trimming cut 0 bases from V and 8 bases from J; bases unmatched to any gene: 9. This chain's CDR3 is CASSQETSGGPGGTQYF. The CDR3 nucleotides are TGTGCCAGCAGCCAAGAAACTAGCGGGGGGCCCGGCGGTACGCAGTATTTT.

The J gene is TRBJ1-2, the V gene TRBV15; perhaps TRBD1 as D (6 bases). Germline values: CDR1 LNHNV, CDR2 YYDKDF (reference sequence). CDR3 length: 17 residues. The V end lost 3 bases, the J end lost 4 bases, and 21 bases lay between the germline ends. CDR3 DNA: TGTGCCACCAGCAGGTCCGTGGACAGCGTAAAGGCCTATGGCTACACCTTC. This translates into CATSRSVDSVKAYGYTF.

The chain employs TRBV12-3 or TRBV12-4 and TRBJ2-1; no reliable D call. This CDR3 has 16 residues. Trimming stripped 4 bases from V and 0 bases from J, with 13 bases between. In DNA form, the CDR3 reads TGTGCCAGCAGTTCCACCGACCATAGCTCCTACAATGAGCAGTTCTTC. This encodes CASSSTDHSSYNEQFF.